This TCR beta chain was documented in a study of T cell changes during pregnancy in multiple sclerosis. TCRdb's table, derived via immunoSEQ multiplex PCR, lists solely in-frame clones and lacks some. The sample holds 39,000 or so clones, 94% seen once. CDR3 length: 16 residues. CDR1 is LGHNA, CDR2 YNFKEQ, per germline. The junction had 5 bases not matched to a gene; V was cut back by 0 bases and J by 6 bases. V usage is TRBV4-2 and J usage is TRBJ2-2, with TRBD2 identical over 9 bases. This receptor was identified in a female donor with multiple sclerosis, enrolled in a pregnancy study. Sequenced here: CD8+ T cells from peripheral blood mononuclear cells, sampled in the third trimester of pregnancy. CDR3 nucleotide sequence: TGTGCCAGCAGCCAAGATACGGCGGGAGGGCCCGGGGAGCTGTTTTTT. Protein sequence: CASSQDTAGGPGELFF.